A single sample is the source of the 30 T cell receptor beta chains below, sequenced in a study of cytomegalovirus exposure and HLA in healthy donors. Both 60 Vbeta primers and 13 Jbeta primers went into the PCR. Produced via immunoSEQ multiplex PCR; TCRdb's table is partial and in-frame only. The repertoire holds 100,000 to 150,000 clones, with around 66% as singletons. The sample taken for sequencing was PBMCs. All receptors come from a man between 18 and 29 years old in good health and CMV-seronegative.

This chain links TRBV30 with TRBJ1-2; 8 bases agree with TRBD1. This CDR3 contains 18 residues. CDR1 GTSNPN and CDR2 SVGIG come from the germline V gene (reference sequence). J was trimmed by 2 bases and V by 4 bases; bases with no gene match: 18. CDR3 in amino acids: CAWTTSVQGALRNYGYTF. CDR3 nucleotides: TGTGCCTGGACTACCTCCGTTCAGGGGGCGCTCAGGAACTATGGCTACACCTTC.

V is TRBV7-2 and J is TRBJ2-7, with 12 bases lining up with TRBD2. The germline CDR1 and CDR2 sequences are SGHTA and FQGNSA. V was pared by 5 bases and J by 4 bases, with 6 bases of the junction left unmatched. This CDR3 is 15 amino acids long. The CDR3 loop reads CASSAGLAGWYEQYF. In DNA form, the CDR3 reads TGTGCCAGCAGCGCCGGACTAGCGGGATGGTACGAGCAGTACTTC.

This chain joins TRBV28 and TRBJ2-1; D gene uncertain. The germline V gene has CDR1 MDHEN and CDR2 SYDVKM. The CDR3 has 14 amino acids. The V and J ends lost 7 bases and 0 bases respectively, with 10 bases between them. CDR3 DNA sequence: TGTGCCAGCACTGTTACGAGCTCCTACAATGAGCAGTTCTTC. It is translated as CASTVTSSYNEQFF. Variable domain in full (rest from reference TRBV28 and TRBJ2-1): DVKVTQSSRYLVKRTGEKVFLECVQDMDHENMFWYRQDPGLGLRLIYFSYDVKMKEKGDIPEGYSVSREKKERFSLILESASTNQTSMYLCASTVTSSYNEQFFGPGTRLTVL.

The V and J genes are TRBV27 and TRBJ2-7; tentative D call: TRBD1 (5 bases). This CDR3 is built from 16 residues. CDR1 and CDR2 from the germline V gene are MNHEY and SMNVEV (reference sequence). Trimming shortened V by 0 bases and J by 6 bases, and 18 bases separated the two germline ends. CDR3 protein: CASSLSDFRVSGEQYF. Written as DNA, the CDR3 is TGTGCCAGCAGTTTATCCGACTTCAGGGTTAGTGGCGAGCAGTACTTC.

The chain recombines TRBV25-1 with TRBJ2-3; 7 nucleotides match TRBD1. The CDR3 totals 15 residues. V lost 6 bases to trimming and J lost 4 bases; unmatched junction nucleotides: 10. Per germline, CDR1 MGHDK and CDR2 SYGVNS. DNA of the CDR3: TGTGCCAGCAGAGGGGTCTGGCAGGGGGCAGATACGCAGTATTTT. It codes for CASRGVWQGADTQYF.

The rearrangement uses TRBV28 and TRBJ1-6; D is possibly TRBD1 (6 bases). V was pared by 5 bases and J by 7 bases, with 12 bases between. The germline CDR1 and CDR2 sequences are MDHEN and SYDVKM. The CDR3 is 14 amino acids. The CDR3 nucleotides read TGTGCCAGCAGTACTCGGACAGACAATTCACCCCTCCACTTT. It yields the protein CASSTRTDNSPLHF.

The gene calls are TRBV4-1 and TRBJ1-2; 8 bases fit TRBD1. The length of the CDR3 is 16 residues. With 4 bases clipped from V and 7 bases from J, the junction kept 14 bases outside the gene matches. CDR1 MGHRA and CDR2 YSYEKL come from the germline V gene. CDR3 protein: CASSPSSTGVSSGYTF. CDR3 coding DNA: TGCGCCAGCAGCCCCAGCTCGACAGGGGTCTCCTCTGGCTACACCTTC.

This rearrangement joins TRBV10-2 to TRBJ2-7; 8 bases are shared with TRBD2. The CDR3 is 14 amino acids. J gave up 0 bases and V 8 bases, and 6 bases lay outside the gene matches. Germline V gene lookup returns CDR1 WSHSY and CDR2 SAAADI. CDR3 in amino acids: CASQKRESSYEQYF. For the CDR3, the DNA is TGCGCCAGCCAAAAGCGGGAGAGCTCCTACGAGCAGTACTTC.

The V call is TRBV29-1, the J call TRBJ2-1, with D possibly being TRBD1 (5 bases). Trimming pared 4 bases from V and 4 bases from J, leaving 14 bases between. The CDR3 extends over 14 amino acids. CDR1 is SQVTM and CDR2 is ANQGSEA in the germline V gene. CDR3 region: CSVGQVSGYNEQFF. The CDR3 nucleotides are TGCAGCGTTGGCCAAGTGTCAGGGTACAATGAGCAGTTCTTC.

V usage is TRBV28 and J usage is TRBJ2-1, with 10 bases matching TRBD1. The V gene end was trimmed by 6 bases and the J gene end by 5 bases; junction bases not matched to a gene: 7. The CDR3 is 15 amino acids. CDR1 is MDHEN, CDR2 SYDVKM, per germline. The CDR3, as DNA: TGTGCCAGCAGCCACCGGGACAGGGGCCACAATGAGCAGTTCTTC. Amino acids: CASSHRDRGHNEQFF.

V and J are TRBV6-4 and TRBJ1-5, with 7 nucleotides matching TRBD1. The CDR3 has 14 residues. V trimming: 2 bases; J trimming: 9 bases; junction bases outside the gene matches: 7. Germline V lookup: CDR1 MRHNA, CDR2 SNTAGT. The CDR3 bases are TGTGCCAGCAGTGACGGGACAGATAACTCGCCCCAGCATTTT. It is translated as CASSDGTDNSPQHF.

The J gene is TRBJ2-7, the V gene TRBV28; maybe TRBD2 (5 bases). The V gene lost 7 bases and the J gene lost 5 bases, with 18 bases spanning the gap. CDR1 and CDR2 from the germline V gene are MDHEN and SYDVKM. The CDR3 runs 14 residues. DNA of the CDR3: TGTGCCAGCATACCAGGAACTAGTTTCAACGAGCAGTACTTC. Translating gives CASIPGTSFNEQYF. Variable domain in full (rest from reference TRBV28 and TRBJ2-7): DVKVTQSSRYLVKRTGEKVFLECVQDMDHENMFWYRQDPGLGLRLIYFSYDVKMKEKGDIPEGYSVSREKKERFSLILESASTNQTSMYLCASIPGTSFNEQYFGPGTRLTVT.

The V and J genes are TRBV7-2 and TRBJ2-3; the D gene is possibly TRBD2 (6 bases). Germline CDR1 reads SGHTA; CDR2 reads FQGNSA. The CDR3 totals 16 residues. Trimming shortened V by 1 base and J by 3 bases, and 14 bases separated the two germline ends. The CDR3 sequence: CASSLVGVGGTDTQYF. The CDR3 coding sequence is TGTGCCAGCAGCTTAGTAGGTGTTGGGGGGACAGATACGCAGTATTTT.

The chain has TRBV4-3 and TRBJ2-1, with TRBD2 as a possible D gene (6 bases). The CDR3 is 15 amino acids. V was shortened by 2 bases and J by 7 bases, with 15 bases between the two germline ends. In germline, CDR1 is LGHNA, CDR2 YSLEER. CDR3 DNA sequence: TGCGCCAGCAGCCAACCCCCGGGGGATCCTAATGAGCAGTTCTTC. Its translation: CASSQPPGDPNEQFF.

This clone turned up a few times. The chain links TRBV6-5 to TRBJ2-3, with D possibly being TRBD1 (6 bases). The germline V and J ends were trimmed by 6 bases and 2 bases, with 12 bases remaining between them. CDR1 MNHEY and CDR2 SVGAGI come from the germline V gene. The CDR3 extends over 14 amino acids. In nucleotides, the CDR3 is TGTGCCAGCAGCCCGGGACAACACACAGATACGCAGTATTTT. Its translation: CASSPGQHTDTQYF.

The chain carries TRBV6-4 and TRBJ1-1; 9 nucleotides line up with TRBD1. Germline assignment: CDR1 MRHNA and CDR2 SNTAGT. Losses at the gene ends were 5 bases for V and 7 bases for J; bases not matched to a gene: 8. The CDR3 length is 14 residues. CDR3 residues: CASSPGTGLGEAFF. In nucleotides, the CDR3 is TGTGCCAGCAGTCCCGGGACAGGGCTGGGTGAAGCTTTCTTT.

This clone was counted between two and nine times. The V call is TRBV27, the J call TRBJ1-1; TRBD1 might be the D (6 bases). The CDR3 runs to 16 residues. Looked up from germline, CDR1 is MNHEY and CDR2 is SMNVEV (reference sequence). V was cut by 5 bases and J by 1 base, with 17 bases left in between. The CDR3 is CASSPTYRVRNTEAFF. The DNA for the CDR3 is TGTGCCAGCAGTCCGACGTACAGGGTCAGGAACACTGAAGCTTTCTTT.

CDR3 in amino acids: CASSGIGVRAEQYF. CDR3 bases: TGCGCCAGCTCGGGGATCGGGGTACGGGCCGAGCAGTACTTC. This chain joins TRBV5-1 and TRBJ2-7, with D perhaps matching TRBD2 (5 bases). The CDR3 length is 14 residues. The V gene lost 7 bases and the J gene lost 6 bases, with 20 bases spanning the gap. Per germline, CDR1 SGHRS and CDR2 YFSETQ.

V and J are TRBV7-8 and TRBJ2-2; no clear D. The CDR3 runs to 15 residues. V was trimmed by 3 bases and J by 1 base, leaving 9 bases between them. Germline V gene lookup returns CDR1 SGHVS and CDR2 FQNEAQ. The CDR3 reads CASSFRMRNTGELFF. Here the CDR3 DNA reads TGTGCCAGCAGCTTCCGCATGAGGAACACCGGGGAGCTGTTTTTT.

The chain couples TRBV5-1 to TRBJ2-7; the match to TRBD2 covers 7 bases. V lost 0 bases, J lost 2 bases, and 5 bases stayed unmatched. Germline CDR1 SGHRS, CDR2 YFSETQ. The CDR3 consists of 15 residues. This chain's CDR3 is CASSLGGGETYEQYF. CDR3 DNA sequence: TGCGCCAGCAGCTTGGGTGGGGGGGAGACCTACGAGCAGTACTTC.

This rearrangement joins TRBV6-1 to TRBJ2-1; TRBD2 might be the D (5 bases). The CDR3 is made up of 15 amino acids. Germline values: CDR1 MNHNS, CDR2 SASEGT. The V end was cut by 4 bases, the J end by 1 base, with 11 bases between. CDR3 sequence: CASSADRGSYNEQFF. The CDR3 DNA sequence: TGTGCCAGCAGTGCGGATCGGGGATCCTACAATGAGCAGTTCTTC.

The chain joins TRBV19 to TRBJ2-5; 12 bases are a match to TRBD1. The CDR3 sequence is 15 residues long. In germline, CDR1 is LNHDA, CDR2 SQIVND (reference sequence). Trimming at V came to 5 bases and at J to 5 bases, leaving 6 bases not matched to a gene. Written as DNA, the CDR3 is TGTGCCAGTAGTCTCGGGACAGGGGGCAGTGAGACCCAGTACTTC. Protein sequence: CASSLGTGGSETQYF.

This clone has just a few counts. V is TRBV30 and J is TRBJ1-5, with D perhaps matching TRBD1 (6 bases). Between the trimmed V and J ends, which lost 1 base and 1 base, there was a span of 8 bases. Per the germline V gene, CDR1 is GTSNPN and CDR2 is SVGIG (reference sequence). CDR3 length equals 14 residues. CDR3 protein: CAWSAGVSNQPQHF. For the CDR3, the DNA is TGTGCCTGGAGTGCAGGGGTGAGCAATCAGCCCCAGCATTTT.

On this clone: A read error may produce the germline difference seen at one junction end. V gene TRBV28 combines with J gene TRBJ2-5; the D is unclear. The germline CDR1 and CDR2 sequences are MDHEN and SYDVKM. The CDR3 has 11 amino acids. CDR3 nucleotides: TGCGCCGCTAGTGGCCAAGAGACCCAGTACTTC. Its protein is CAASGQETQYF.

Only a few counts were recorded for this clone. The chain combines TRBV5-5 with TRBJ1-5, with TRBD1 matching over 9 bases. Trimming cost V 4 bases and J 7 bases; bases outside gene matches: 6. Germline CDR1 and CDR2: SGHKS and YYEKEE (reference sequence). CDR3 length: 14 residues. CDR3 nucleotide sequence: TGTGCCAGCAGCAACACAGGGGGCAGCCAGCCCCAGCATTTT. It specifies CASSNTGGSQPQHF. Based on the CDR3 plus reference TRBV5-5 and TRBJ1-5, the full variable domain is DAGVTQSPTHLIKTRGQQVTLRCSPISGHKSVSWYQQVLGQGPQFIFQYYEKEERGRGNFPDRFSARQFPNYSSELNVNALLLGDSALYLCASSNTGGSQPQHFGDGTRLSIL.

The chain has TRBV6-5 and TRBJ2-7; tentative D call: TRBD2 (5 bases). The germline V gene has CDR1 MNHEY and CDR2 SVGAGI. The CDR3 has 13 amino acids. The V and J ends lost 5 bases and 1 base respectively, with 9 bases between them. The CDR3 region is CASSPTGSYEQYF. The CDR3, as DNA: TGTGCCAGCAGTCCGACGGGATCCTACGAGCAGTACTTC.

The gene calls are TRBV4-1 and TRBJ1-5; TRBD1 agrees at 9 bases. Per germline, CDR1 MGHRA and CDR2 YSYEKL. The CDR3 is 18 residues long. V shed 4 bases and J 9 bases; nucleotides not matched to a gene: 19. CDR3 coding DNA: TGCGCCAGCAGCCCGACTGAACCGGGACAGGGTTCGGGATGGCCCCAGCATTTT. Protein product: CASSPTEPGQGSGWPQHF.

This clone was detected only a few times. The chain is built from TRBV19 and TRBJ2-7; TRBD2 matches 11 bases. The CDR3 runs 15 residues. Germline CDR1 is LNHDA and CDR2 is SQIVND (reference sequence). V lost 7 bases to trimming and J lost 4 bases; unmatched junction nucleotides: 9. The CDR3 sequence is CASTPPASGGYEQYF. The CDR3 nucleotides read TGTGCCAGTACCCCCCCAGCTAGCGGGGGGTACGAGCAGTACTTC.

This clone turned up a few times. This chain connects TRBV5-4 to TRBJ2-7; D perhaps matches TRBD2 (5 bases). The CDR3 consists of 14 residues. Germline V gene data show CDR1 as SGHNT and CDR2 as YYREEE (reference sequence). V dropped 5 bases and J dropped 2 bases, with 14 bases sitting between them. CDR3 sequence reads: CASREAHVPYEQYF. CDR3 nucleotide sequence: TGTGCCAGCAGGGAGGCCCACGTACCCTACGAGCAGTACTTC.

This clone came up a few times. The chain combines TRBV7-2 with TRBJ2-7, with D tentatively TRBD2 (6 bases). Germline lookup yields CDR1 SGHTA and CDR2 FQGNSA. V gave up 7 bases and J gave up 2 bases, with 15 bases separating them. CDR3 length: 14 amino acids. DNA of the CDR3: TGTGCCAGCAAGCCCGCGGGATTAACCTACGAGCAGTACTTC. This codes for CASKPAGLTYEQYF.